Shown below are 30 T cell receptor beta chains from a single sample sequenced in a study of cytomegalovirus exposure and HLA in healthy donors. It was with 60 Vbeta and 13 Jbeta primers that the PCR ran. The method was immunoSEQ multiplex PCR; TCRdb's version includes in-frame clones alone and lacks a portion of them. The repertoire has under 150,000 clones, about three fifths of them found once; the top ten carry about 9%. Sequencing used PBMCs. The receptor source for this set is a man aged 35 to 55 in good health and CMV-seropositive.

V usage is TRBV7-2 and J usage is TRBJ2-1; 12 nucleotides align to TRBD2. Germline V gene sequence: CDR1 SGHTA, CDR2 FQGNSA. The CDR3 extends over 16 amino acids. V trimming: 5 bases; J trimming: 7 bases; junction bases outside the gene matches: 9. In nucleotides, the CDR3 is TGTGCCAGCAGCCAAGCTCCTAGCGGGAGGGGGAATGAGCAGTTCTTC. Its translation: CASSQAPSGRGNEQFF.

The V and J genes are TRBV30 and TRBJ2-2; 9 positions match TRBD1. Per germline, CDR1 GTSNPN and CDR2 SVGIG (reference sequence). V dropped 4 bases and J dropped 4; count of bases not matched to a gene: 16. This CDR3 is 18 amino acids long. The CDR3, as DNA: TGTGCCTGGACGAAGAGGGGGCGACAGGGGGGAATCACCGGGGAGCTGTTTTTT. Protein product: CAWTKRGRQGGITGELFF.

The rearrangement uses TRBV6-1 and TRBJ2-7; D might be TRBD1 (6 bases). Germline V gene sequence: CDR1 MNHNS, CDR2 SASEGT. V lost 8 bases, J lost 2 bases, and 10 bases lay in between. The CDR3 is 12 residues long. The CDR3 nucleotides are TGTGCCAGCCGGGACACAGCCTACGAGCAGTACTTC. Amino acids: CASRDTAYEQYF.

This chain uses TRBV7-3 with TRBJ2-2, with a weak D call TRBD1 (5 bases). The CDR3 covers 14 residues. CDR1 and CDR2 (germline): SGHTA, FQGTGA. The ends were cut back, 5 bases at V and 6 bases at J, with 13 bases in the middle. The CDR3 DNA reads TGTGCCAGCAGCCTGACAGTATACGCCGGGGAGCTGTTTTTT. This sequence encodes CASSLTVYAGELFF.

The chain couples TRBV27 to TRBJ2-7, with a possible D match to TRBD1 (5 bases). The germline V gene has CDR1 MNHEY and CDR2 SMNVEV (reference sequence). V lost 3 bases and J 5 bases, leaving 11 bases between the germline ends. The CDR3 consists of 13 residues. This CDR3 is CASSFGRTNEQYF. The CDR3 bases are TGTGCCAGCAGTTTCGGGCGGACAAACGAGCAGTACTTC.

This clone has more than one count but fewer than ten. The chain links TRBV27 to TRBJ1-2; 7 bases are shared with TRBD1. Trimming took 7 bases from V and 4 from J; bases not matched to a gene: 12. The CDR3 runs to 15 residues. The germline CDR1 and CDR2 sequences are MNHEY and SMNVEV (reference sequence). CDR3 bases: TGTGCCAGCAAACGGGACAGCTTGGGGGCCTATGGCTACACCTTC. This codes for CASKRDSLGAYGYTF.

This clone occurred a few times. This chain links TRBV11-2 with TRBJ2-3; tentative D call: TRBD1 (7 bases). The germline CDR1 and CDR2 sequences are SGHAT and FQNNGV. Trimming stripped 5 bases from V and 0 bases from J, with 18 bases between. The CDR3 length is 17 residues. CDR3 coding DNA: TGTGCCAGCAGCCCCGGCGCGGGGACAGCTAGCACAGATACGCAGTATTTT. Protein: CASSPGAGTASTDTQYF.

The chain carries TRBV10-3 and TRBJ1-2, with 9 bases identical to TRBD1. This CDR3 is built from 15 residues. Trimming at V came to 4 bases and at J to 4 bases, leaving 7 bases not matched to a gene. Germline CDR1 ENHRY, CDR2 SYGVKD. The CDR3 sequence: CAISGGQGSAYGYTF. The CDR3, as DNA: TGTGCCATCAGTGGGGGACAGGGAAGCGCCTATGGCTACACCTTC.

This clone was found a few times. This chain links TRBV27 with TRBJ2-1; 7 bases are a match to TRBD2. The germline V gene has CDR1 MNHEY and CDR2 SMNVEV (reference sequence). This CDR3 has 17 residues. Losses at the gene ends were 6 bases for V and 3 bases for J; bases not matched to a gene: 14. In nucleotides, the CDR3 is TGTGCCAGCAGCCTCGGCCGAGGGAGGGCATACTACAATGAGCAGTTCTTC. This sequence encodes CASSLGRGRAYYNEQFF.

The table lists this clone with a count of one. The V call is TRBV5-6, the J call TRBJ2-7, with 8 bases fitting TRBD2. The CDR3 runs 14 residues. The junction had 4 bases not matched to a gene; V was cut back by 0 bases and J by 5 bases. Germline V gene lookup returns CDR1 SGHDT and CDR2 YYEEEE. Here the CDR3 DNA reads TGTGCCAGCAGCTTGGGGCTAGCGGGCGACGAGCAGTACTTC. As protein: CASSLGLAGDEQYF.

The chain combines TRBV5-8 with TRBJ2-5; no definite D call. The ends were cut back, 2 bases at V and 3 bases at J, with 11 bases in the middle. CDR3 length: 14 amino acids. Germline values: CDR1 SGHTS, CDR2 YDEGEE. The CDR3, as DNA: TGTGCCAGCAGCTTCTCACAGATAGAAGAGACCCAGTACTTC. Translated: CASSFSQIEETQYF.

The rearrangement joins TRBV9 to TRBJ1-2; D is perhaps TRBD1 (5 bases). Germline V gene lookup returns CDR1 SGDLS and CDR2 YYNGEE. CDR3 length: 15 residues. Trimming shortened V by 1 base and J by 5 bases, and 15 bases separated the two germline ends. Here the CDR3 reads CASSVRPGQGYGYTF. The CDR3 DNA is TGTGCCAGCAGCGTAAGGCCAGGGCAGGGATATGGCTACACCTTC.

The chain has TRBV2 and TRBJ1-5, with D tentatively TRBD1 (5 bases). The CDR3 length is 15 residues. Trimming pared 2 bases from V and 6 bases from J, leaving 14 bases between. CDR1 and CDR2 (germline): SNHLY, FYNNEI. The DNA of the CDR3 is TGTGCCAGCAGTGAAAAGGGGAACATGGGTCAGCCCCAGCATTTT. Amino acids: CASSEKGNMGQPQHF.

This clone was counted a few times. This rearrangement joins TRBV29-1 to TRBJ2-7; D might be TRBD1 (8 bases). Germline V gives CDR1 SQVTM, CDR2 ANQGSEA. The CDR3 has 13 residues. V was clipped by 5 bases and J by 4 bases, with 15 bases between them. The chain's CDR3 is CSVNRGGRYEQYF. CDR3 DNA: TGCAGCGTTAACAGGGGGGGCAGATACGAGCAGTACTTC.

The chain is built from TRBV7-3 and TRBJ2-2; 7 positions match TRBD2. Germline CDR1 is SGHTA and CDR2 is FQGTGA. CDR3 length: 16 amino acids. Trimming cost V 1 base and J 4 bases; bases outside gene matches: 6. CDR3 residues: CASSLIAGVITGELFF. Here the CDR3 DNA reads TGTGCCAGCAGCTTAATTGCGGGGGTAATCACCGGGGAGCTGTTTTTT.

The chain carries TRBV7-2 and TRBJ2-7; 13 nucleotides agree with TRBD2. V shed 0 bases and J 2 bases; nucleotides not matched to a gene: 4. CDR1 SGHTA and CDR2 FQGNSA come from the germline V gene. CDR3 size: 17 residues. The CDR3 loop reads CASSLARTSGGPYEQYF. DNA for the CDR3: TGTGCCAGCAGCTTAGCCCGGACTAGCGGGGGACCCTACGAGCAGTACTTC.

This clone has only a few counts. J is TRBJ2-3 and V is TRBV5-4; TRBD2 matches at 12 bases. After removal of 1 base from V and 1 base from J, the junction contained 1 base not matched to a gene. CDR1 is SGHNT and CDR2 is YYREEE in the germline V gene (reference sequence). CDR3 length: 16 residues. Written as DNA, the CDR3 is TGTGCCAGCAGCTTGAGACTAGCGGGGGGCACAGATACGCAGTATTTT. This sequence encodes CASSLRLAGGTDTQYF.

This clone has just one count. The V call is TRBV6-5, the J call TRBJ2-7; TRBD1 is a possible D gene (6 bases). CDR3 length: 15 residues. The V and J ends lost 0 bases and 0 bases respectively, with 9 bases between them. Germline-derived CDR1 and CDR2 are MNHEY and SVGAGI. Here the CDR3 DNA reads TGTGCCAGCAGTTACTCGACAGGATTCTCCTACGAGCAGTACTTC. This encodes CASSYSTGFSYEQYF.

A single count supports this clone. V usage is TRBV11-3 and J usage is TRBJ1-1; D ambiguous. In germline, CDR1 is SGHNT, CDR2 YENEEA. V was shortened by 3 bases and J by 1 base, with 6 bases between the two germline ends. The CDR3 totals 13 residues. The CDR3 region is CASSFQANTEAFF. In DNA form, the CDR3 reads TGTGCCAGCAGCTTCCAGGCGAACACTGAAGCTTTCTTT.

As DNA, the CDR3 is TGTGCCAGCAGCGCCTCTTGGACAGGGTTGACCGGGGAGCTGTTTTTT. Residues: CASSASWTGLTGELFF. The chain employs TRBV9 and TRBJ2-2, with TRBD1 identical over 8 bases. After removal of 3 bases from V and 5 bases from J, the junction contained 9 bases not matched to a gene. The germline CDR1 and CDR2 sequences are SGDLS and YYNGEE. The CDR3 is made up of 16 amino acids.

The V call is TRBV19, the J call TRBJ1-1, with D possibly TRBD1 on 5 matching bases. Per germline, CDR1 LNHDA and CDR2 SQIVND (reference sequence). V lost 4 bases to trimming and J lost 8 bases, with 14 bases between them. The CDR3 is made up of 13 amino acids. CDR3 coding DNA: TGTGCCAGTAGTACCTCCGGACACCTCGAAGCTTTCTTT. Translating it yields CASSTSGHLEAFF.

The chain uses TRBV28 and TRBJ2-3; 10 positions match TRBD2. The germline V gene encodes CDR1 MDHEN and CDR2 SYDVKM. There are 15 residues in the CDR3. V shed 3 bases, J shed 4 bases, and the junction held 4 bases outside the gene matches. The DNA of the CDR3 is TGTGCCAGCAGTTTCCTAGCGGGAGCCGCAGATACGCAGTATTTT. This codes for CASSFLAGAADTQYF.

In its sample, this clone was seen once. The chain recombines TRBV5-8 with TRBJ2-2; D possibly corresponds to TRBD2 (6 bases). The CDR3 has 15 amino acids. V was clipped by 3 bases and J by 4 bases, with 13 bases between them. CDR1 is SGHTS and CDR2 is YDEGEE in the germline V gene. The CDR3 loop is CASSSGTLITGELFF. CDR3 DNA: TGTGCCAGCAGCTCTGGGACTTTGATCACCGGGGAGCTGTTTTTT.

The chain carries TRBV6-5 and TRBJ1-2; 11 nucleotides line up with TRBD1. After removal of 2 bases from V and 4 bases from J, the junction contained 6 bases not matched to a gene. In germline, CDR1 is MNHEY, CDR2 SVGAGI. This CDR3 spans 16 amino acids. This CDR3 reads CASSYTRTGGAYGYTF. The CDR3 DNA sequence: TGTGCCAGCAGTTACACACGGACAGGGGGCGCCTATGGCTACACCTTC.

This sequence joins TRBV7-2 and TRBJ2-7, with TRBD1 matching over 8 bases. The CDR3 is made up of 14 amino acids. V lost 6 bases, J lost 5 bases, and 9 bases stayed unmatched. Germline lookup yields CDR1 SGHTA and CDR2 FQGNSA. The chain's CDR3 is CASRGDRRYNEQYF. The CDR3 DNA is TGTGCCAGCAGGGGGGACAGGAGGTACAACGAGCAGTACTTC.

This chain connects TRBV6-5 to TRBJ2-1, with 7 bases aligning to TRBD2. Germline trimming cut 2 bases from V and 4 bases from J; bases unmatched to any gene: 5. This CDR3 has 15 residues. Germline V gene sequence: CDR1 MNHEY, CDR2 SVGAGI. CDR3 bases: TGTGCCAGCAGTTACAAGGGAGGGCCATACAATGAGCAGTTCTTC. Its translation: CASSYKGGPYNEQFF.

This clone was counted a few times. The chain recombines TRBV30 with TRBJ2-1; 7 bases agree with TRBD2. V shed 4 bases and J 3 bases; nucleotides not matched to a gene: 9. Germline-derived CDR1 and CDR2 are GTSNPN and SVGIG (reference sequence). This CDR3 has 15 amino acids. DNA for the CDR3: TGTGCCTGGACGGCCCCGGGGAGGGTCTACAATGAGCAGTTCTTC. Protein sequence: CAWTAPGRVYNEQFF.

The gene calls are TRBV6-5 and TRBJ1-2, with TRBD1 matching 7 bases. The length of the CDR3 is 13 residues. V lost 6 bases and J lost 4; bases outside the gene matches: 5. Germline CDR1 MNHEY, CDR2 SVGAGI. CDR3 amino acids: CASRTGQSYGYTF. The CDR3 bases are TGTGCCAGCAGAACGGGACAGTCCTATGGCTACACCTTC.

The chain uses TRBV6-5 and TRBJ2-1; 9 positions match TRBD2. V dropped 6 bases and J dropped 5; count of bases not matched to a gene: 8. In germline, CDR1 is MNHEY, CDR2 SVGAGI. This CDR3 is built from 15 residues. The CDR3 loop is CASSPLAGGHNEQFF. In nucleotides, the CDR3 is TGTGCCAGCAGCCCTCTGGCGGGAGGGCACAATGAGCAGTTCTTC.

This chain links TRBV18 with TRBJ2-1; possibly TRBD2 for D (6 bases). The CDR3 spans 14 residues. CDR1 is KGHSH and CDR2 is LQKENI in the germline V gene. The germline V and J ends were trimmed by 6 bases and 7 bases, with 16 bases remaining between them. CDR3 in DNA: TGTGCCAGCTCGCCCTGGGCGGGGTTTAATGAGCAGTTCTTC. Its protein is CASSPWAGFNEQFF.